This T cell receptor beta chain was recorded in a study of shared clonotypes between healthy human individuals. Regarding the study as a whole: What limited the represented genetic and exposure-history diversity was the small number of donors.

Turning to this clone: Its matching antigen is unknown.

Sequencing used immunoSEQ multiplex PCR; TCRdb keeps in-frame clones, though not all of them. This sample has about 490,000 clones, with around 73% found just once. Trimming pared 4 bases from V and 0 bases from J, leaving 15 bases between. This CDR3 region has 16 residues. The germline CDR1 and CDR2 sequences are GTSNPN and SVGIG (reference sequence). The material sequenced was PBMCs. This rearrangement joins TRBV30 to TRBJ2-2, with a possible D match to TRBD1 (6 bases). The origin of this receptor is a woman aged 40 to 50 in good health. Some clones in this sample may be carry-over from other donors' samples. The DNA for the CDR3 is TGTGCCTGGACCTACTGGGGGACAACGAACACCGGGGAGCTGTTTTTT. This encodes CAWTYWGTTNTGELFF. Complete variable domain (other parts from reference TRBV30 and TRBJ2-2): SQTIHQWPATLVQPVGSPLSLECTVEGTSNPNLYWYRQAAGRGLQLLFYSVGIGQISSEVPQNLSASRPQDRQFILSSKKLLLSDSGFYLCAWTYWGTTNTGELFFGEGSRLTVL.